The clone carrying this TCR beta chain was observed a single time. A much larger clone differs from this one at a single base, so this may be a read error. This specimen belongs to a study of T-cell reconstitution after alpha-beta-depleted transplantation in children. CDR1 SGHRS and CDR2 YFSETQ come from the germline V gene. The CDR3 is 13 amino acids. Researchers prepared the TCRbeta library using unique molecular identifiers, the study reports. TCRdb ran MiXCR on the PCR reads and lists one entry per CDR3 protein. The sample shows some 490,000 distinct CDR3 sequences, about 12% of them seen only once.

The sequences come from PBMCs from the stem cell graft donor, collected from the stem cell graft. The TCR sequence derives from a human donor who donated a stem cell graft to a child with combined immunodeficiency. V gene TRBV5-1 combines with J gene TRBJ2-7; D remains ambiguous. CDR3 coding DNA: TGCGCCAGCAGCTTGGCGGTTTCCTACAAGCAGTACTTC. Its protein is CASSLAVSYKQYF.